Listed below are T cell receptor beta chains from one sample, sequenced in a study of T cell changes during pregnancy in multiple sclerosis. Data came from immunoSEQ multiplex PCR; TCRdb stores just in-frame clones and leaves some out. The data contain some 80,000 clones, roughly 90% of them seen just once; the ten biggest clones take up about 0.9%. Sequencing was performed on peripheral blood, taken in the first trimester of pregnancy. Every receptor here comes from a female donor in good health, enrolled as a control in a pregnancy study. Each CDR3 is given with its conserved first and last residue. Fields, in order: clone size, CDR3 length, D gene, V gene, J gene, CDR3 DNA, CDR3 protein. The D gene is left open where the match is weak. Some rows have no size entry. The others give once, few or many, or a class for an expanded clone.

>.|16|TRBD2|TRBV6-1|TRBJ2-3
TGTGCCAGCAGTGAAGAGACTAGCGGGTTGACAGATACGCAGTATTTT
CASSEETSGLTDTQYF
>.|14|.|TRBV19|TRBJ2-7
TGTGCCAGTAGTACAGGGGATGGCTCCTACGAGCAGTACTTC
CASSTGDGSYEQYF
>.|13|TRBD1|TRBV28|TRBJ1-2
TGTGCCAGCAGTTTAACCAGGGGGCTTGGCTACACCTTC
CASSLTRGLGYTF
>few|13|.|TRBV29-1|TRBJ1-1
TGCAGCGAATGGGGCGCAGGGAACACTGAAGCTTTCTTT
CSEWGAGNTEAFF
>.|17|.|TRBV5-4|TRBJ2-2
TGTGCCAGCAGCTTGGATGGTATGGCCGCGAACACCGGGGAGCTGTTTTTT
CASSLDGMAANTGELFF
>.|16|.|TRBV4-3|TRBJ1-5
TGCGCCAGCAGCCAAGTAGCGGGGGGTAGCAATCAGCCCCAGCATTTT
CASSQVAGGSNQPQHF
>.|14|TRBD1|TRBV10-1|TRBJ2-7
TGCGCCAGCAGTGAGAACAGGGGGCCGGACGAGCAGTACTTC
CASSENRGPDEQYF
>.|15|.|TRBV9|TRBJ1-4
TGTGCCAGCAGCTCCCCGACAGTGATTAATGAAAAACTGTTTTTT
CASSSPTVINEKLFF
>few|12|.|TRBV28|TRBJ1-5
TGTGTTAGCAGGGGAGGCGGTCAGCCCCAGCATTTT
CVSRGGGQPQHF
>.|15|TRBD1|TRBV19|TRBJ2-1
TGTGCCAGTAGTACGGACAGGACAAGTACCAATGAGCAGTTCTTC
CASSTDRTSTNEQFF
>once|11|.|TRBV6-5|TRBJ1-1
TGTGCCAGCAGTTTTGGTCAGGAAGCTTTCTTT
CASSFGQEAFF
>.|16|TRBD1|TRBV4-1|TRBJ1-5
TGCGCCAGCAGCCAATTCGGGACAGGGGGACCTCAGCCCCAGCATTTT
CASSQFGTGGPQPQHF
>.|15|TRBD2|TRBV2|TRBJ2-2
TGTGCCAGCAGACCAGGACTAGCGGATTCCGGGGAGCTGTTTTTT
CASRPGLADSGELFF
>.|17|TRBD2|TRBV11-3|TRBJ2-1
TGTGCCAGCAGCTTATCCTGGGGACTAGCGGGAAACGATGAGCAGTTCTTC
CASSLSWGLAGNDEQFF
>.|18|TRBD2|TRBV29-1|TRBJ2-5
TGCAGCGTCCGACTCCCAGTCCGGCGGGGGGGCCGGGGGGAGACCCAGTACTTC
CSVRLPVRRGGRGETQYF
>.|14|.|TRBV7-2|TRBJ1-5
TGTGCCAGCAGCTTGGACAGCTATAATCAGCCCCAGCATTTT
CASSLDSYNQPQHF
>.|15|TRBD2|TRBV6-5|TRBJ2-1
TGTGCCAGCAGTTACCGGCGGGAGAGAGGCAATGAGCAGTTCTTC
CASSYRRERGNEQFF
>.|17|TRBD1|TRBV15|TRBJ1-1
TGTGCCACCAGCAGAGATCTATTAGGGACAGGGGGCACTGAAGCTTTCTTT
CATSRDLLGTGGTEAFF
>.|15|.|TRBV18|TRBJ1-6
TGTGCCAGCTCACCTGCGGAGGGGCGTCAATCACCCCTCCACTTT
CASSPAEGRQSPLHF
>once|13|.|TRBV28|TRBJ2-7
TGTGCCAGCAGTTTAGACACAGCGGGCGAGCAGTACTTC
CASSLDTAGEQYF
>.|14|TRBD1|TRBV9|TRBJ2-2
TGTGCCAGCAGCCAGACAGGGGCTGGCGGGGAGCTGTTTTTT
CASSQTGAGGELFF
>once|17|.|TRBV5-1|TRBJ2-7
TGCGCCAGCAGAGCGGGTGGGGTCAGCGGTAATGCCTACGAGCAGTACTTC
CASRAGGVSGNAYEQYF